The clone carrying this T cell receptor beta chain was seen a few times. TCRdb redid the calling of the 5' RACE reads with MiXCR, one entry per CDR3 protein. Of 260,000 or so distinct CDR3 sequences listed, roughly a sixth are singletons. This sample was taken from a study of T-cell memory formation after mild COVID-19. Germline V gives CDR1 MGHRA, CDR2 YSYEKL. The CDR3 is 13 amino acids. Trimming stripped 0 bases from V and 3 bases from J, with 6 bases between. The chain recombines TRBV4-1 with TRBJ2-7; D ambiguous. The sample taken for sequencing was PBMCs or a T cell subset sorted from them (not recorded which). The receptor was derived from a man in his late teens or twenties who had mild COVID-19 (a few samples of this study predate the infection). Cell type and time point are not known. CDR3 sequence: CASSQEGNYEQYF. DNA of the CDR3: TGCGCCAGCAGCCAAGAAGGGAACTACGAGCAGTACTTC.